The 20 T cell receptor beta chains in this list originate from one sample, sequenced in a study of breast tumors, draining lymph nodes, adjacent tissues. TCRdb reprocessed the multiplex PCR reads with MiXCR, giving one entry per CDR3 protein. The sample has 66,000 or so distinct CDR3 sequences, 40% to 55% seen once. Input material: breast tumor tissue. The origin of the receptors is a female donor with breast cancer. Some clones in this sample may be carry-over from other donors' samples.

This clonotype appeared many times. The chain carries TRBV6-5 and TRBJ2-7, with D perhaps matching TRBD1 or TRBD2 (6 bases each). V shed 3 bases and J shed 3 bases, with 9 bases lying between them. The V gene's germline CDR1 is MNHEY and CDR2 SVGAGI. This CDR3 has 13 residues. The CDR3 DNA reads as TGTGCCAGCAGTTATAAGGGGGGCTACGAGCAGTACTTC. It codes for CASSYKGGYEQYF.

Concerning this clonotype itself: No DNA is shown, since the ends of the CDR3 on it are uncertain; the CDR3 is the one TCRdb lists. The genes are TRBV12-3 or TRBV12-4 and TRBJ1-5; the D call in the table, TRBD1, was not verified against the DNA. The length of the CDR3 is 23 amino acids, counting both ends. CDR3 sequence: CASSGGQGRYEQYFGPGTQPQHF.

Regarding this clonotype: Compared with germline, one end of the junction differs, possibly owing to a read error. The V and J genes are TRBV20-1 and TRBJ1-3; D remains ambiguous. Germline CDR1 DFQATT, CDR2 SNEGSKA (reference sequence). The CDR3 sequence is 14 residues long. The CDR3 nucleotides read TGCAGTGCTAGAAAGCCGGGAACTGGAACCACCATATATTTT. Amino acids: CSARKPGTGTTIYF.

Concerning this clonotype: The junction departs from germline at one end; a sequencing error may be responsible. The gene calls are TRBV11-2 and TRBJ1-5, with D possibly TRBD1 on 6 matching bases. This CDR3 contains 14 residues. The germline gives CDR1 SGHAT, CDR2 FQNNGV. CDR3 DNA sequence: TGCGCCAGCAGCCCCGGGACAACCTTAGAGCCCCAGCATTTT. This encodes CASSPGTTLEPQHF.

This clonotype has ten or more counts. The chain recombines TRBV9 with TRBJ2-3; D possibly corresponds to TRBD2 (5 bases). Germline CDR1 reads SGDLS; CDR2 reads YYNGEE. Trimming left V 0 bases short and J 0 bases short, with 14 bases between. The CDR3 loop spans 17 amino acids. The CDR3 DNA reads TGTGCCAGCAGCGTAGAGGACTTGGAGACTAGCACAGATACGCAGTATTTT. Translating gives CASSVEDLETSTDTQYF. Full variable domain (rest looked up from reference TRBV9 and TRBJ2-3): DSGVTQTPKHLITATGQRVTLRCSPRSGDLSVYWYQQSLDQGLQFLIQYYNGEERAKGNILERFSAQQFPDLHSELNLSSLELGDSALYFCASSVEDLETSTDTQYFGPGTRLTVL.

CDR3: CSARRGQGIDTQYF. The CDR3 nucleotides are TGCAGTGCTAGGAGGGGACAGGGAATAGATACGCAGTATTTT. This sequence joins TRBV20-1 and TRBJ2-3, with 9 bases identical to TRBD1. V gave up 3 bases and J gave up 5 bases; unmatched junction bases: 6. The CDR3 spans 14 residues. From germline, CDR1 is DFQATT and CDR2 SNEGSKA (reference sequence).

In this sample, this clonotype turned up many times. The CDR3 region has the DNA TGTGCCAGCAGTGAAGGGGGCAGAAAAAAACTGTTTTTT. Its protein is CASSEGGRKKLFF. The V and J genes are TRBV25-1 and TRBJ1-4, with TRBD1 as a possible D gene (6 bases). V lost 2 bases to trimming and J lost 9 bases, with 10 bases between them. The CDR3 sequence is 13 residues long. Germline CDR1 MGHDK, CDR2 SYGVNS.

Points on this clonotype: A much larger clone sits a single nucleotide away, making a read error possible. The chain joins TRBV6-1 to TRBJ1-4, with D uncertain. This CDR3 has 14 amino acids. Germline lookup yields CDR1 MNHNS and CDR2 SASEGT. CDR3 sequence: CASTRWGTGEKLLF. The CDR3 DNA reads TGTGCCAGCACGAGGTGGGGAACGGGTGAAAAACTGTTGTTT.

This clonotype was detected only once. The CDR3 ends on some other residue instead of the conserved phenylalanine or tryptophan, so this is likely a read error. The chain couples TRBV10-3 to TRBJ2-3, with D perhaps TRBD1 (5 bases). Trimming stripped 6 bases from V and 4 bases from J, with 11 bases between. The CDR3 runs to 13 residues. Germline values: CDR1 ENHRY, CDR2 SYGVKD. This CDR3 reads CAIRQGWADTQYL. The DNA of the CDR3 is TGTGCCATCAGGCAGGGTTGGGCAGATACGCAGTATTTA.

In this sample, this clonotype turned up many times. The rearrangement links TRBV19 to TRBJ1-3; D is unclear. From germline, CDR1 is LNHDA and CDR2 SQIVND (reference sequence). The CDR3 loop spans 14 amino acids. V lost 2 bases to trimming and J lost 0 bases, with 5 bases between them. The CDR3 sequence is CASSIRSSGNTIYF. The CDR3 DNA reads TGTGCCAGTAGTATAAGAAGCTCTGGAAACACCATATATTTT. The full variable domain, completed using reference TRBV19 and TRBJ1-3, is DGGITQSPKYLFRKEGQNVTLSCEQNLNHDAMYWYRQDPGQGLRLIYYSQIVNDFQKGDIAEGYSVSREKKESFPLTVTSAQKNPTAFYLCASSIRSSGNTIYFGEGSWLTVV.

At least ten counts were recorded for this clonotype. V and J are TRBV20-1 and TRBJ2-5; TRBD2 might be the D (6 bases). The CDR3 contains 14 residues. Trimming pared 0 bases from V and 5 bases from J, leaving 13 bases between. The germline V gene encodes CDR1 DFQATT and CDR2 SNEGSKA (reference sequence). The CDR3 DNA is TGCAGTGCTAGAGATCACGGGAGTTGGGAGACCCAGTACTTC. Translation gives CSARDHGSWETQYF.

Ten or more counts support this clonotype. The chain uses TRBV7-9 and TRBJ2-4; 10 bases line up with TRBD2. CDR3 length: 18 residues. Germline values: CDR1 SEHNR, CDR2 FQNEAQ (reference sequence). The J segment lost 0 bases and the V segment lost 0 bases, leaving 5 bases of the junction unmatched. The CDR3 loop reads CASSLAPGTSVAKNIQYF. The CDR3 nucleotides are TGTGCCAGCAGCTTAGCGCCTGGGACTAGCGTAGCCAAAAACATTCAGTACTTC.

The chain carries TRBV7-3 and TRBJ1-6; 9 bases match TRBD1. The V segment lost 5 bases and the J segment 7 bases; nucleotides outside the gene matches: 9. There are 16 residues in the CDR3. Germline values: CDR1 SGHTA, CDR2 FQGTGA. CDR3 DNA: TGTGCCAGCAGCGAAACAGGGGGCAAGAGCAATTCACCCCTCCACTTT. It specifies CASSETGGKSNSPLHF.

This clonotype was detected many times. A much bigger clone sits one base away, suggesting this may be a read error. The chain has TRBV2 and TRBJ2-7; D gene ambiguous. The CDR3 has 11 residues. Germline-derived CDR1 and CDR2 are SNHLY and FYNNEI. Trimming removed 4 bases from V and 5 bases from J, with 6 bases in between. This CDR3 is CASSGFDEQYF. CDR3 sequence (DNA): TGTGCCAGCAGTGGATTTGACGAGCAGTACTTC.

By sample share, this clonotype is medium-sized (0.01 to 0.1%). This sequence joins TRBV25-1 and TRBJ2-7, with TRBD1 matching over 10 bases. J lost 4 bases, V lost 1 base, and 7 bases had no gene match. Germline V gene sequence: CDR1 MGHDK, CDR2 SYGVNS. CDR3 size: 16 residues. This chain's CDR3 is CASSELGTGARYEQYF. For the CDR3, the DNA is TGTGCCAGCAGTGAATTAGGGACAGGGGCCAGGTACGAGCAGTACTTC.

V gene TRBV10-3 combines with J gene TRBJ2-2; 11 bases agree with TRBD1. The V segment lost 5 bases and the J segment 6 bases; nucleotides outside the gene matches: 5. Germline V gives CDR1 ENHRY, CDR2 SYGVKD. This CDR3 is 15 amino acids long. The CDR3 DNA reads as TGTGCCATCAGTACCGGGACAGGGGGTGCCGGGGAGCTGTTTTTT. Its translation is CAISTGTGGAGELFF.

This clonotype has ten or more counts. The chain uses TRBV7-3 and TRBJ2-3; no clear D. The length of the CDR3 is 15 residues. V shed 5 bases and J shed 5 bases, with 17 bases lying between them. Germline V gene data show CDR1 as SGHTA and CDR2 as FQGTGA. The CDR3 loop reads CASSETLRPVDTQYF. CDR3 nucleotide sequence: TGTGCCAGCAGCGAAACGTTGCGCCCGGTAGATACGCAGTATTTT.

This clonotype has just a few counts. CDR3: CASRQNILGKDQPQHF. Written as DNA, the CDR3 is TGTGCCAGCAGGCAGAACATCTTAGGAAAGGATCAGCCCCAGCATTTT. The V gene is TRBV6-1, the J gene TRBJ1-5, with unresolved D. Germline values: CDR1 MNHNS, CDR2 SASEGT. V dropped 6 bases and J dropped 5 bases, with 20 bases sitting between them. The CDR3 consists of 16 residues.

This clonotype was counted many times. Since a much larger clone is just one base distant, this may be a read error. The V gene is TRBV6-6, the J gene TRBJ2-7, with 12 bases aligning to TRBD2. Germline V lookup: CDR1 MNHNY, CDR2 SVGAGI (reference sequence). CDR3 length: 16 amino acids. V shed 5 bases, J shed 6 bases, and the junction held 11 bases outside the gene matches. CDR3 protein: CASSRKFGLAGREQYF. The CDR3 DNA follows: TGTGCCAGCAGTCGAAAGTTCGGACTAGCGGGACGCGAGCAGTACTTC.

This clonotype was seen repeatedly, ten times or more. J is TRBJ2-3 and V is TRBV2; 7 positions match TRBD2. The CDR3 has 17 amino acids. The V gene end was trimmed by 4 bases and the J gene end by 2 bases; junction bases not matched to a gene: 12. The germline V gene has CDR1 SNHLY and CDR2 FYNNEI. CDR3 sequence reads: CASSVGASGTITDTQYF. DNA of the CDR3: TGTGCCAGCAGTGTCGGGGCTAGCGGTACTATCACAGATACGCAGTATTTT.